This T cell receptor beta chain was profiled in a study of CD8+ T cells in alopecia areata. In this sample, this clone turned up a few times. Its antigen remains unidentified. Study-wide results and limits: Sharing of TCR sequences between patients (possibly for HLA-related reasons) was less clear than in mice. Elevated clonality characterized lesional scalp relative to normal scalp, particularly in alopecia totalis/universalis. Besides other cells, scalp samples also yield sequences of resident alphabeta T cells from normal skin.

The sequencing template was cDNA reverse transcribed from extracted RNA. Method: immunoSEQ multiplex PCR; TCRdb's copy keeps in-frame clones and lacks some. The sample yields approximately 150,000 clones, around 62% seen once. Sorted out of PBMCs were CD4+ T cells and CD8+ T cells. Trimming removed 5 bases from V and 0 bases from J; junction bases left unmatched: 6. CDR1 is SGHRS and CDR2 is YFSETQ in the germline V gene. CDR3 length equals 16 residues. The sequence was collected from a human donor in good health. The chain carries TRBV5-1 and TRBJ2-7; 12 positions match TRBD2. Sequencing was done on a sample of CD8+ T cells sorted from blood. The CDR3 reads CASRYTTSGSSYEQYF. CDR3 DNA: TGCGCCAGCAGATACACGACTAGCGGGAGCTCCTACGAGCAGTACTTC.